The rows below give T cell receptor beta chains drawn from one sample of a study of T cell responses to AZD1222 COVID-19 vaccine. Sequencing was performed with immunoSEQ multiplex PCR; in TCRdb, only in-frame clones are kept and a portion is missing. Here the sample spans some 110,000 clones, roughly 89% being singletons. The source was peripheral blood, collected 28 days after the second AZD1222 dose. These receptors were obtained from an adult who received the AZD1222 COVID-19 vaccine. Each CDR3 is given with its conserved first and last residue. The D gene is left open where the match is weak. The listing skips clone size in some rows; elsewhere it reads once, few, many or a size class.

TRBJ1-1	NA	TRBV5-4	NA	CASSDRGAGTEAFF	TGTGCCAGCAGCGATCGGGGGGCAGGCACTGAAGCTTTCTTT
TRBJ2-1	NA	TRBV4-2	NA	CASSQDGPLAEYNEQFF	TGTGCCAGCAGCCAAGATGGACCACTAGCCGAGTACAATGAGCAGTTCTTC
TRBJ1-5	NA	TRBV5-1	NA	CASSLDPGYANQPQHF	TGCGCCAGCAGCTTGGATCCAGGGTATGCCAATCAGCCCCAGCATTTT
TRBJ2-7	NA	TRBV5-6	NA	CASSLRRTSYEQYF	TGTGCCAGCAGCTTAAGACGTACCTCCTACGAGCAGTACTTC
TRBJ2-3	NA	TRBV5-1	TRBD2	CASSSSGASTDTQYF	TGCGCCAGCAGCTCTAGCGGGGCTAGCACAGATACGCAGTATTTT
TRBJ2-2	NA	TRBV6-5	TRBD1	CASRTGQGLTGELFF	TGTGCCAGCAGAACGGGACAGGGGCTCACCGGGGAGCTGTTTTTT
TRBJ1-1	NA	TRBV7-3	NA	CASSLSGGQNTEAFF	TGTGCCAGCAGCTTATCTGGGGGACAGAACACTGAAGCTTTCTTT
TRBJ1-1	NA	TRBV6-5	NA	CASSYSIGEVYTEAFF	TGTGCCAGCAGTTACTCGATTGGGGAGGTTTACACTGAAGCTTTCTTT
TRBJ2-5	NA	TRBV18	NA	CASSRSQGSMETQYF	TGTGCCAGCTCCCGCAGCCAGGGTAGCATGGAGACCCAGTACTTC
TRBJ1-2	once	TRBV10-2	TRBD1	CASSGQGLQGYTF	TGCGCCAGCAGTGGACAGGGTCTGCAGGGCTACACCTTC
TRBJ1-2	NA	TRBV6-5	TRBD1	CASKRTGMYHYGYTF	TGTGCCAGCAAGCGGACAGGGATGTATCACTATGGCTACACCTTC
TRBJ1-5	NA	TRBV4-1	TRBD1	CASSQEPQGAGVASNQPQHF	TGCGCCAGCAGCCAAGAACCACAGGGGGCCGGAGTGGCGAGCAATCAGCCCCAGCATTTT
TRBJ1-2	NA	TRBV7-9	NA	CASSFSGSFYGYTF	TGTGCCAGCAGCTTTAGCGGCAGCTTTTATGGCTACACCTTC
TRBJ1-5	few	TRBV27	NA	CASSLSVSRAQHF	TGTGCCAGCAGTTTATCCGTCTCTAGGGCCCAGCATTTT
TRBJ2-7	few	TRBV6-2/TRBV6-3	NA	CASSSGRNEQYF	TGTGCCAGCAGTTCGGGGCGGAACGAGCAGTACTTC
TRBJ2-7	NA	TRBV11-3	TRBD1	CASSHRTGYSYEQYF	TGTGCCAGCAGCCATAGGACAGGTTATTCCTACGAGCAGTACTTC
TRBJ1-3	NA	TRBV6-1	NA	CASSEGERAGNTIYF	TGTGCCAGCAGTGAAGGGGAAAGAGCTGGAAACACCATATATTTT
TRBJ2-7	NA	TRBV30	NA	CAWRVRTYEQYF	TGTGCCTGGAGGGTCAGGACCTACGAGCAGTACTTC
TRBJ1-2	NA	TRBV5-1	NA	CASSLGNGGYGYTF	TGCGCCAGCAGCTTAGGAAACGGTGGGTATGGCTACACCTTC
TRBJ1-5	NA	TRBV5-6	NA	CASSLGTDLNSNQPQHF	TGTGCCAGCAGCTTGGGTACAGACCTTAATAGCAATCAGCCCCAGCATTTT
TRBJ2-7	NA	TRBV19	NA	CASSSDHYEQYF	TGTGCCAGTAGTTCGGACCACTACGAGCAGTATTTC
TRBJ1-4	NA	TRBV18	NA	CASSRTATNEKLFF	TGTGCCAGCTCACGGACAGCAACTAATGAAAAACTGTTTTTT
TRBJ1-2	once	TRBV24-1	NA	CATSDGLGNGYTF	TGTGCCACCAGTGATGGGTTAGGGAATGGCTACACCTTC
TRBJ1-1	few	TRBV5-4	NA	CASSPDPNTEAFF	TGTGCCAGCAGCCCTGACCCGAACACTGAAGCTTTCTTT
TRBJ2-7	NA	TRBV3-1/TRBV3-2	TRBD2	CASSQDVLAGGEQYF	TGTGCCAGCAGCCAAGATGTCCTAGCGGGAGGCGAGCAGTACTTC
TRBJ2-1	once	TRBV18	NA	CASSQTVNEQFF	TGTGCCAGCTCTCAGACAGTCAATGAGCAGTTCTTC
TRBJ2-3	NA	TRBV3-1/TRBV3-2	NA	CASSQAGTDTQYF	TGTGCCAGCAGCCAAGCAGGGACAGATACGCAGTATTTT
TRBJ2-1	NA	TRBV7-2	NA	CASRSGRRPLSDEQFF	TGTGCCAGCAGGTCGGGCCGAAGACCTCTAAGCGATGAGCAGTTCTTC
TRBJ1-2	NA	TRBV27	TRBD1	CASSLFPRQGSYGYTF	TGTGCCAGCAGTTTATTTCCCCGACAGGGGAGCTATGGCTACACCTTC
TRBJ1-3	NA	TRBV28	NA	CASTMATASGNTIYF	TGTGCCAGCACCATGGCAACGGCGTCTGGAAACACCATATATTTT